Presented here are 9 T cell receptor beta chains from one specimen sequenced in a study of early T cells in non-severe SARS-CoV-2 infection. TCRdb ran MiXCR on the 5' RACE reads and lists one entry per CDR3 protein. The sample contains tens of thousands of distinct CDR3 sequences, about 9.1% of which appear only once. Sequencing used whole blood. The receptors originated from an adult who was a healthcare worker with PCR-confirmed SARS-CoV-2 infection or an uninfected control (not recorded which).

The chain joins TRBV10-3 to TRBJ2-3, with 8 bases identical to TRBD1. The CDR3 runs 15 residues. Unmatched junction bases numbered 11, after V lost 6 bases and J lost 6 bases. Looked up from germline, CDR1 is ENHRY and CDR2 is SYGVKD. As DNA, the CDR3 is TGTGCCATCAGCCCTTCCCAGGGGGCAAGGGATACGCAGTATTTT. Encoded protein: CAISPSQGARDTQYF.

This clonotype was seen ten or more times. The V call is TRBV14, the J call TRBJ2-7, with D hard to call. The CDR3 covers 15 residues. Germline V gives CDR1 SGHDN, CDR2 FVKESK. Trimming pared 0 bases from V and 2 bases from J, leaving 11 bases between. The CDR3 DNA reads TGTGCCAGCAGCCAAGAATCCGGGCCTCCCTACGAGCAGTACTTC. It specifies CASSQESGPPYEQYF.

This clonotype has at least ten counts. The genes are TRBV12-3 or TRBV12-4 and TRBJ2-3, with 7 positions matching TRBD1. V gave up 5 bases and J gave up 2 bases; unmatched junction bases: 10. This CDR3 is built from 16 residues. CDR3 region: CASSLGQAPSTDTQYF. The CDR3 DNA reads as TGTGCCAGCAGTCTAGGACAGGCTCCTTCCACAGATACGCAGTATTTT.

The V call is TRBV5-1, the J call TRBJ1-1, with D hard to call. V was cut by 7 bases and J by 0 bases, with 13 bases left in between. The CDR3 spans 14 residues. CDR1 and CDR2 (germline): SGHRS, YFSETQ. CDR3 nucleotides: TGCGCCAGCCGATTAAGTGGATTGAACACTGAAGCTTTCTTT. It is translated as CASRLSGLNTEAFF.

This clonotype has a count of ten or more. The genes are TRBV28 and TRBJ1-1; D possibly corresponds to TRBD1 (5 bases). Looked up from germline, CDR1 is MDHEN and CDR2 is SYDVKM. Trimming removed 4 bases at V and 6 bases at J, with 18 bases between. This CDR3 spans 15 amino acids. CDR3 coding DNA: TGTGCCAGCAGTTCTAGACACGGGGCTGTGGCTGAAGCTTTCTTT. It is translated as CASSSRHGAVAEAFF.

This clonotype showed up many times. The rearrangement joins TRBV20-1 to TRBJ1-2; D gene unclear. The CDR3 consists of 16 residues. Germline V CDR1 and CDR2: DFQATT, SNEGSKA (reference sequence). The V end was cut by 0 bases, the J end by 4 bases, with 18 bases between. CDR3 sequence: CSARDPRRERTYGYTF. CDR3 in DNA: TGCAGTGCTAGAGATCCTCGCCGGGAACGGACCTATGGCTACACCTTC.

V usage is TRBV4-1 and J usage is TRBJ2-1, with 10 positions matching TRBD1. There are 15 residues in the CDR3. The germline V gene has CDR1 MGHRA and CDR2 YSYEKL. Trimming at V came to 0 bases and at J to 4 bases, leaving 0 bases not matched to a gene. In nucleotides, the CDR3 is TGCGCCAGCAGCCAAGAGGGACAGGGGTACAATGAGCAGTTCTTC. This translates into CASSQEGQGYNEQFF.

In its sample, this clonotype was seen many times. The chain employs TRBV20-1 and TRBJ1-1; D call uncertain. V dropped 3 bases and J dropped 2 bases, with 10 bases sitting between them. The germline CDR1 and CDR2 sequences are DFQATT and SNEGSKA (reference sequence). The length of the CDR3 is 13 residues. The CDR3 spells CSASIGLNTEAFF. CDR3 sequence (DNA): TGCAGTGCTAGCATAGGGCTTAACACTGAAGCTTTCTTT.

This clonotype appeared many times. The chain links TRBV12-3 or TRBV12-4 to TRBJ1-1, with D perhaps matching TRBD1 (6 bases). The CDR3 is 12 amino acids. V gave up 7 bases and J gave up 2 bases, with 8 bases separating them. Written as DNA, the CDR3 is TGTGCCAGCAACAGGGTTAACACTGAAGCTTTCTTT. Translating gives CASNRVNTEAFF.